The source of this T cell receptor (beta chain) is a study of read filtering for tumor transcriptome and immune sequencing. Study-wide context: Whole-transcriptome libraries were prepared after DNase treatment.

This clonotype was seen only once. Antigen specificity is unknown. A much larger clonotype is one base distant, so this may be a read error. This CDR3 comprises 15 residues. CDR1 and CDR2 (germline): MDHEN, SYDVKM. Molecular barcoded adaptors covering alpha/delta and beta/gamma chains were used on roughly 400 ng RNA. TCRdb processed the reads anew with MiXCR; each CDR3 protein has one entry. The sample has tens of thousands of distinct CDR3 sequences, about 22% seen once. General study points: Without single-read clonotypes, shared clonotype proportions correlated more between IR-seq and RNA-seq.

Every patient had bone marrow sampled while the disease was active. Sequencing used a population of CD138-negative cells sorted from bone marrow. This clonotype was sampled from a donor aged 40 or older with multiple myeloma. The chain joins TRBV28 to TRBJ2-7; D tentatively fits TRBD1 or TRBD2 (5 bases each). As DNA, the CDR3 is TGTGCCGGCAGTTTCCCGGGGACCCTCTCCTACGAGCAGTACTTC. Translated, it gives CAGSFPGTLSYEQYF.